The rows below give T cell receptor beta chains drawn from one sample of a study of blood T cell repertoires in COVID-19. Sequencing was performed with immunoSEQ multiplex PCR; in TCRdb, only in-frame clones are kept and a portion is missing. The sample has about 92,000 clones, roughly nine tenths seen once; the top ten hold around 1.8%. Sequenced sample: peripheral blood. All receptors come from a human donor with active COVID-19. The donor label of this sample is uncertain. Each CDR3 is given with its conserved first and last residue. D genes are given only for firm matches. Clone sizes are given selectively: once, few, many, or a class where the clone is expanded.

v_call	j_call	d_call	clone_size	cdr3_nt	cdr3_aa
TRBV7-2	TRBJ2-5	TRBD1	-	TGTGCCAGCAGCCCGCTGGACAGGGGGCTTTGGGAGACCCAGTACTTC	CASSPLDRGLWETQYF
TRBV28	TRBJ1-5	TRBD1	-	TGTGCCAGCAGCTTGGGACAGGGGTTTTGGAATCAGCCCCAGCATTTT	CASSLGQGFWNQPQHF
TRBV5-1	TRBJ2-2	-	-	TGCGCCAGCAGCTTGGCAGGGGACACCGGGGAGCTGTTTTTT	CASSLAGDTGELFF
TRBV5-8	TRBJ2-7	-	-	TGTGCCAGCAGCTGGGCCCCGGCGGGTCGCGAGCAGTACTTC	CASSWAPAGREQYF
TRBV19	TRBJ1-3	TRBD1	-	TGTGCCAGTAGCCTCACAGGGGGGGTCTCTGGAAACACCATATATTTT	CASSLTGGVSGNTIYF
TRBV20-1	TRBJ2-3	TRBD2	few	TGCAGTGCTAGTGGTGGGCTAGCGGGTAGCACAGATACGCAGTATTTT	CSASGGLAGSTDTQYF
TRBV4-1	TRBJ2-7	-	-	TGCGCCAGCAGCCAAGGGCGTCAGGGTGACTACGAGCAGTACTTC	CASSQGRQGDYEQYF
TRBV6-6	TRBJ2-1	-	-	TGTGCCAGCAGTTTCTTTAGCCCCAGTCCAAATGAGCAGTTCTTC	CASSFFSPSPNEQFF
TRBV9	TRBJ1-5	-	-	TGTGCCAGCAGTCAAGGTGGGGCGGAGAGCAATCAGCCCCAGCATTTT	CASSQGGAESNQPQHF
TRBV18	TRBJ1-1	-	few	TGTGCCAGCTCCCAGAACAGGGAGACTGAAGCTTTCTTT	CASSQNRETEAFF
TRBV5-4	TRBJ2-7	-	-	TGTGCCAGCAGCCCCCCGGGGGCCTACGAGCAGTACTTC	CASSPPGAYEQYF
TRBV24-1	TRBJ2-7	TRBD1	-	TGTGCCACCAGTGGACAGGGGGGCTACGAGCAGTACTTC	CATSGQGGYEQYF
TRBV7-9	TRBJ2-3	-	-	TGTGCCAGCAGCGACTTCGGGACTCCGGATACGCAGTATTTT	CASSDFGTPDTQYF
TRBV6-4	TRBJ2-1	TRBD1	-	TGTGCCAGCAGTGACTCGGACAGGGGGCGCGGAGACGATGAGCAGTTCTTC	CASSDSDRGRGDDEQFF
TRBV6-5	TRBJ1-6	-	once	TGTGCCAGCAGTACCGGGACACACAATAATTCACCCCTCCACTTT	CASSTGTHNNSPLHF
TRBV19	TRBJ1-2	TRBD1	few	TGTGCCAGTATCGGGACAGGGGTCTATGGCTACACCTTC	CASIGTGVYGYTF
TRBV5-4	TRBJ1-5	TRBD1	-	TGTGCCAGCAGCCAACAGGGGCCCGGGCAGCCCCAGCATTTT	CASSQQGPGQPQHF